The 17 T cell receptor beta chains presented below share a single source sample, sequenced in a study of shared clonotypes between healthy human individuals. TCRdb's table, derived via immunoSEQ multiplex PCR, lists solely in-frame clones and lacks some. This sample carries over a million clones, around 76% of them seen once, and the ten largest clones take around 1.5%. The sample taken for sequencing was memory CD4+ T cells sorted from blood. Subset in this sample: CD45RA-negative fraction. The receptors were sampled from a man aged 18-30 years in good health.

This chain uses TRBV30 with TRBJ2-3, with D possibly being TRBD1 (6 bases). The germline CDR1 and CDR2 sequences are GTSNPN and SVGIG (reference sequence). V lost 7 bases, J lost 3 bases, and 17 bases lay in between. The CDR3 length is 14 residues. CDR3: CAYCDRTGTDTQYF. CDR3 nucleotide sequence: TGTGCCTACTGCGACAGGACGGGAACAGATACGCAGTATTTT.

The rearrangement uses TRBV10-3 and TRBJ1-4; TRBD1 aligns across 9 bases. The CDR3 is 15 residues long. The germline gives CDR1 ENHRY, CDR2 SYGVKD. After removal of 3 bases from V and 6 bases from J, the junction contained 5 bases not matched to a gene. The CDR3 is CAISERGQGDEKLFF. The CDR3 nucleotides read TGTGCCATCAGTGAAAGGGGACAGGGAGATGAAAAACTGTTTTTT.

This clone was seen just once. The CDR3 bases are TGTGCCAGCAGCTTTGTGGGTGGGAATGAAAAACTGTTTTTT. It specifies CASSFVGGNEKLFF. The genes are TRBV7-2 and TRBJ1-4, with D hard to call. V dropped 3 bases and J dropped 5 bases, with 10 bases sitting between them. This CDR3 contains 14 residues. Germline lookup yields CDR1 SGHTA and CDR2 FQGNSA. Full variable domain (missing parts from reference TRBV7-2 and TRBJ1-4): GAGVSQSPSNKVTEKGKDVELRCDPISGHTALYWYRQSLGQGLEFLIYFQGNSAPDKSGLPSDRFSAERTGGSVSTLTIQRTQQEDSAVYLCASSFVGGNEKLFFGSGTQLSVL.

Details on this clone: A single base separates this from a much larger clone, so it may be a read error. The chain uses TRBV30 and TRBJ1-4; D ambiguous. There are 11 residues in the CDR3. Germline V lookup: CDR1 GTSNPN, CDR2 SVGIG (reference sequence). Trimming took off 2 bases at V and 6 bases at J, with 4 bases between the two ends. In DNA form, the CDR3 reads TGTGCCTGGAGTTTCTATGAAAAACTGTTTTTT. Amino acids: CAWSFYEKLFF.

This chain links TRBV11-2 with TRBJ2-1; the D gene is possibly TRBD1 (5 bases). This CDR3 has 14 amino acids. Per the germline V gene, CDR1 is SGHAT and CDR2 is FQNNGV. V was pared by 4 bases and J by 5 bases, with 12 bases between. CDR3 sequence (DNA): TGTGCCAGCAGCTCCAGGGTCTGGGACAATGAGCAGTTCTTC. Residues: CASSSRVWDNEQFF.

This clone was found a few times. CDR3 bases: TGCGCCAGCAGCCAAGACCCCTCTAGGAACTACGAGCAGTACTTC. The encoded protein is CASSQDPSRNYEQYF. The chain recombines TRBV4-1 with TRBJ2-7; D unclear. The CDR3 is made up of 15 amino acids. Germline assignment: CDR1 MGHRA and CDR2 YSYEKL. Trimming shortened V by 0 bases and J by 3 bases, and 12 bases separated the two germline ends.

The V and J genes are TRBV2 and TRBJ1-1; unclear D gene. V lost 9 bases and J 1 base, leaving 9 bases between the germline ends. This CDR3 is built from 12 residues. The V gene's germline CDR1 is SNHLY and CDR2 FYNNEI. Here the CDR3 reads CASGFRNTEAFF. As DNA, the CDR3 is TGTGCCAGTGGATTTAGGAACACTGAAGCTTTCTTT.

The chain joins TRBV7-2 to TRBJ2-7, with D perhaps being TRBD1 or TRBD2 (5 bases each). Trimming shortened V by 4 bases and J by 2 bases, and 18 bases separated the two germline ends. This CDR3 is 16 amino acids long. CDR1 and CDR2 from the germline V gene are SGHTA and FQGNSA. The CDR3 coding sequence is TGTGCCAGCAGCTGGACCCGACGGGGACCTACCTACGAGCAGTACTTC. Translated, it gives CASSWTRRGPTYEQYF.

This clone was observed once. This sequence joins TRBV6-1 and TRBJ2-1; 7 bases agree with TRBD2. This CDR3 contains 15 residues. Losses at the gene ends were 10 bases for V and 4 bases for J; bases not matched to a gene: 13. CDR1 and CDR2 from the germline V gene are MNHNS and SASEGT. The CDR3 is CAIKREGGTYNEQFF. CDR3 bases: TGTGCCATCAAAAGGGAGGGTGGGACTTACAATGAGCAGTTCTTC.

The sample holds many counts of this clone. This CDR3 is also generated by other DNA sequences in the sample. The chain carries TRBV4-1 and TRBJ1-1; possible D gene TRBD1, 5 bases. V was clipped by 0 bases and J by 0 bases, with 8 bases between them. This CDR3 is 15 amino acids long. The V gene's germline CDR1 is MGHRA and CDR2 YSYEKL. CDR3 sequence (DNA): TGCGCCAGCAGCCAAGAAGGGGCCATGAACACTGAAGCTTTCTTT. It specifies CASSQEGAMNTEAFF.

V is TRBV9 and J is TRBJ2-5; D remains unclear. The CDR3 loop spans 14 amino acids. Trimming left V 0 bases short and J 2 bases short, with 8 bases between. Germline V gives CDR1 SGDLS, CDR2 YYNGEE. The CDR3 is CASSVGLGQETQYF. The CDR3 coding sequence is TGTGCCAGCAGCGTAGGTCTGGGGCAAGAGACCCAGTACTTC. The entire variable domain, with the rest obtained from reference TRBV9 and TRBJ2-5, is as follows: DSGVTQTPKHLITATGQRVTLRCSPRSGDLSVYWYQQSLDQGLQFLIQYYNGEERAKGNILERFSAQQFPDLHSELNLSSLELGDSALYFCASSVGLGQETQYFGPGTRLLVL.

This clone was seen only a few times. V is TRBV6-1 and J is TRBJ1-3, with D tentatively TRBD1 (6 bases). Trimming cost V 10 bases and J 0 bases, with 13 bases left between them. CDR1 and CDR2 (germline): MNHNS, SASEGT. CDR3 size: 14 residues. DNA for the CDR3: TGTGCCATCCTAGACAGGACCTCTGGAAACACCATATATTTT. Its protein product is CAILDRTSGNTIYF.

This clone occurred once. The genes are TRBV19 and TRBJ2-7; D may match TRBD1 or TRBD2 (5 bases each). V dropped 4 bases and J dropped 5 bases, with 18 bases sitting between them. Per the germline V gene, CDR1 is LNHDA and CDR2 is SQIVND (reference sequence). The CDR3 is 15 amino acids. The CDR3 DNA sequence: TGTGCCAGTAGTACGCCGTGGGGGAGCGTCCACGAGCAGTACTTC. This sequence encodes CASSTPWGSVHEQYF.

This chain links TRBV4-3 with TRBJ2-1; tentatively, D is TRBD2 (5 bases). Deletions cut 0 bases from V and 6 bases from J, with 12 bases between. The CDR3 length is 15 residues. CDR1 is LGHNA, CDR2 YSLEER, per germline. CDR3 DNA sequence: TGCGCCAGCAGCCAAGAGGGATTCGCGGGCAATGAGCAGTTCTTC. This encodes CASSQEGFAGNEQFF.

The rearrangement joins TRBV5-1 to TRBJ1-2, with TRBD1 matching over 7 bases. Germline V lookup: CDR1 SGHRS, CDR2 YFSETQ. This CDR3 has 15 residues. The V segment lost 4 bases and the J segment 0 bases; nucleotides outside the gene matches: 6. The CDR3 region is CASSTGDGANYGYTF. CDR3 bases: TGCGCCAGCAGCACAGGGGACGGAGCTAACTATGGCTACACCTTC.

The gene calls are TRBV4-1 and TRBJ2-7; no clear D gene. Trimming left V 0 bases short and J 4 bases short, with 13 bases between. The CDR3 runs to 15 residues. Per the germline V gene, CDR1 is MGHRA and CDR2 is YSYEKL. The CDR3 nucleotides read TGCGCCAGCAGCCAAGATTGGGCAGGAAGGTACGAGCAGTACTTC. Protein sequence: CASSQDWAGRYEQYF.

This clone was recorded only once. The chain couples TRBV5-1 to TRBJ2-7; D is ambiguous. The CDR3 length is 15 residues. The V gene's germline CDR1 is SGHRS and CDR2 YFSETQ. The V end lost 4 bases, the J end lost 1 base, and 15 bases lay between the germline ends. The CDR3 sequence is CASSPRAERSYEQYF. CDR3 sequence (DNA): TGCGCCAGCAGCCCACGGGCAGAAAGGTCCTACGAGCAGTACTTC.